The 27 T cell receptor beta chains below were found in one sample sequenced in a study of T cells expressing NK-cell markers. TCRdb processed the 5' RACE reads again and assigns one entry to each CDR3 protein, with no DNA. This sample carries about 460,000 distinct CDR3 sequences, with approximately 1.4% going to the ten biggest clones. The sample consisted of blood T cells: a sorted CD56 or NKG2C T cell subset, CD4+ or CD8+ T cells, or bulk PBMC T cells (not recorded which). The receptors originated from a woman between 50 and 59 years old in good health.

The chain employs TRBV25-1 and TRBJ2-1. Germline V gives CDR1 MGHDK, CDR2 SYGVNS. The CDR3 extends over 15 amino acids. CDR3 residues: CASSRHIGSYNEQFF.

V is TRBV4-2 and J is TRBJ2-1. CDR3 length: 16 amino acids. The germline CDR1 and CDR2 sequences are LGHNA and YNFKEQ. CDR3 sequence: CASSRGYSGIDNEQFF.

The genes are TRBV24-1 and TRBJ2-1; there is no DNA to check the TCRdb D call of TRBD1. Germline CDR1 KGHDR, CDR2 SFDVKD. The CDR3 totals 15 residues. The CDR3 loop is CATSDLWRAGNEQFF.

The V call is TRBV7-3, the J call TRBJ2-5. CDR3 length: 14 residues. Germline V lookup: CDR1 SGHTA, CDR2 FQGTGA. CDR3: CASSSGQAQETQYF.

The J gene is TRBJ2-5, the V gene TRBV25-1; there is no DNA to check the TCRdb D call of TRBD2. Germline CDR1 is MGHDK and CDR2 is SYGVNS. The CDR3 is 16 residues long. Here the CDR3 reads CASSDSGGVVAETQYF.

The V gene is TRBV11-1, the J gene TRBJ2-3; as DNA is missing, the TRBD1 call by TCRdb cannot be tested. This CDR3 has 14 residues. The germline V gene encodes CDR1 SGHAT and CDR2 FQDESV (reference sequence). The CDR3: CASSPWAGTDTQYF.

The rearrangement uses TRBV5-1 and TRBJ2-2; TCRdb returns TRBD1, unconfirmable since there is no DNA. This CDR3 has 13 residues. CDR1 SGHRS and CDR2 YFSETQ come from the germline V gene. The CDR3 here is CASRPLETGELFF.

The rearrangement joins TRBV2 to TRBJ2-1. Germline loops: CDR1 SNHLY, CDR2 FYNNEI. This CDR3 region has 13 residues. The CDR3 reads CSSWGSSYNEQFF.

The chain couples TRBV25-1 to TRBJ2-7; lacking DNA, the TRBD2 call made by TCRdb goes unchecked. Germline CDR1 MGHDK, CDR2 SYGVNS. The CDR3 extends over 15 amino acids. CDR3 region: CASSVTSGRTYEQYF.

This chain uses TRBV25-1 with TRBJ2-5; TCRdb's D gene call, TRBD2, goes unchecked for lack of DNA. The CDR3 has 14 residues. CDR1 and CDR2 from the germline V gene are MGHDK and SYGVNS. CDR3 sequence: CASNPGLGTETQYF.

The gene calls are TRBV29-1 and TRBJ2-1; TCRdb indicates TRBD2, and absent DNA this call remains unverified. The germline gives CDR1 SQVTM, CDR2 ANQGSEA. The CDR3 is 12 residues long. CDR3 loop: CSGRLGSGEQFF.

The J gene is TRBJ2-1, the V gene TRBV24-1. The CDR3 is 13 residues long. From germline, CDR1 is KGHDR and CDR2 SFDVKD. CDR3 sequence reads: CATSDRIRFEQFF.

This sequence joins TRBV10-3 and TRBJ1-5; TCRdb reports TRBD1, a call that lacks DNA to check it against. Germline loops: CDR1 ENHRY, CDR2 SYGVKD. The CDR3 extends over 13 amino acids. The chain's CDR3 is CAIRGTPTGPQHF.

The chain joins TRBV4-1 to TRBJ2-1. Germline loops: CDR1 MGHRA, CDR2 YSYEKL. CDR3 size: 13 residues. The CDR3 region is CASTRGGVNEQFF.

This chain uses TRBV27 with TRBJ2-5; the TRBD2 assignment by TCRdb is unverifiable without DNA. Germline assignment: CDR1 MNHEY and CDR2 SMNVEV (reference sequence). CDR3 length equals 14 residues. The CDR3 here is CASSPRVGGETQYF.

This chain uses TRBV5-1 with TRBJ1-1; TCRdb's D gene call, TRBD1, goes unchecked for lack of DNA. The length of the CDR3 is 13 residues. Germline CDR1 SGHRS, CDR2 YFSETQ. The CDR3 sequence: CASTVQGLTEAFF.

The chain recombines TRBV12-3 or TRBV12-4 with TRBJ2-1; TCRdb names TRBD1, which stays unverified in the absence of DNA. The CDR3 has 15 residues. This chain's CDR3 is CASSPGGEPYNEQFF.

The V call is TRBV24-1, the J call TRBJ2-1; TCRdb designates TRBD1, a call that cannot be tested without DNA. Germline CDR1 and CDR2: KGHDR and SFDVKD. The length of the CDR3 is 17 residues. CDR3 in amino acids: CATSDSSQGGTGNEQFF.

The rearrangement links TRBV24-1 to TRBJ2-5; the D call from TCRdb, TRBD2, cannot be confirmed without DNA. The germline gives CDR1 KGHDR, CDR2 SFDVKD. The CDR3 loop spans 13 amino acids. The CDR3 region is CATSRTSAETQYF.

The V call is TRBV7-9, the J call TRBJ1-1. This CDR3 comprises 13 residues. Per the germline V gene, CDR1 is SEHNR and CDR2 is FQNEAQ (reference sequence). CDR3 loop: CASSWAGETEAFF.

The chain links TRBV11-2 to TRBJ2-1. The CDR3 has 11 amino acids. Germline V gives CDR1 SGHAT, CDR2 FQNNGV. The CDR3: CASSLTDEQFF.

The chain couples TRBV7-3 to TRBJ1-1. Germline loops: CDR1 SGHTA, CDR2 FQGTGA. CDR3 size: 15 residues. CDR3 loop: CASSLGRAGDTEAFF.

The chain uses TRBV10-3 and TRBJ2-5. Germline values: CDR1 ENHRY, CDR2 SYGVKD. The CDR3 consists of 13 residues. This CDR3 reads CAISEGMKETQYF.

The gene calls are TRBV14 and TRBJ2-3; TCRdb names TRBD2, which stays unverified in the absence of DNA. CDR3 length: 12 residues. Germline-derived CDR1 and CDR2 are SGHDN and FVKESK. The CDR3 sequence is CASSPRAGTQYF.

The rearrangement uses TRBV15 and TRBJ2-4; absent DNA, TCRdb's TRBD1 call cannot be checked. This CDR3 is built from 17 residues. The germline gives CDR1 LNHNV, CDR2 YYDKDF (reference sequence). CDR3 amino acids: CATSREAHRGAKNIQYF. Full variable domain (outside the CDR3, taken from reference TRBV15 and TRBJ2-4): DAMVIQNPRYQVTQFGKPVTLSCSQTLNHNVMYWYQQKSSQAPKLLFHYYDKDFNNEADTPDNFQSRRPNTSFCFLDIRSPGLGDTAMYLCATSREAHRGAKNIQYFGAGTRLSVL.

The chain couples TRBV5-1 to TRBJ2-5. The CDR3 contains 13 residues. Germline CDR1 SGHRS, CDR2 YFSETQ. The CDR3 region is CASSFSVAETQYF. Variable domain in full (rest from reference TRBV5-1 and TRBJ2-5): KAGVTQTPRYLIKTRGQQVTLSCSPISGHRSVSWYQQTPGQGLQFLFEYFSETQRNKGNFPGRFSGRQFSNSRSEMNVSTLELGDSALYLCASSFSVAETQYFGPGTRLLVL.

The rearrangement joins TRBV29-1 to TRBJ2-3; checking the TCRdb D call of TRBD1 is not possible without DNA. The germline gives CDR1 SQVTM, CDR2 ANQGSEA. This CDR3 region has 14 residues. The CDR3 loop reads CSVRGWGRVDTQYF.